This T cell receptor (beta chain) is drawn from a study of cytomegalovirus exposure and HLA in healthy donors. As for the study in general: The study placed 70% to 90% of its 398 genotyped donors in the Caucasian-associated ancestry cluster.

Germline CDR1 is MNHNS and CDR2 is SASEGT. V was pared by 4 bases and J by 1 base, with 1 base of the junction left unmatched. The CDR3 loop spans 14 amino acids. The PCR ran on 60 Vbeta and 13 Jbeta primers. Produced via immunoSEQ multiplex PCR; TCRdb's table is partial and in-frame only. The table lists 100,000 to 150,000 clones, roughly 8.8% of them singletons. The chain has TRBV6-1 and TRBJ1-2; 9 bases line up with TRBD1. This receptor was identified in a woman between 40 and 50 years old in good health and CMV-seropositive. Sequenced material: PBMCs. This chain's CDR3 is CASSVGQGNYGYTF. For the CDR3, the DNA is TGTGCCAGCAGTGTGGGACAGGGTAACTATGGCTACACCTTC.